Following are 14 T cell receptor beta chains from one sample sequenced in a study of shared clonotypes between healthy human individuals. Produced via immunoSEQ multiplex PCR; TCRdb's table is partial and in-frame only. The sample yields more than 2 million clones, about 95% seen once. Cells designated naive CD8 were CD45RO-negative and were positively selected for CCR7, with terminally differentiated effector memory CD45RA+ cells excluded. Sequenced: naive CD8+ T cells sorted from blood. These receptors were collected from a man aged 18 to 29 in good health.

V usage is TRBV6-5 and J usage is TRBJ1-1; 8 bases line up with TRBD1. After removal of 5 bases from V and 0 bases from J, the junction contained 5 bases not matched to a gene. Germline V lookup: CDR1 MNHEY, CDR2 SVGAGI. The CDR3 has 15 residues. CDR3 coding DNA: TGTGCCAGCAGTGGTAAGACAGGGGTGAACACTGAAGCTTTCTTT. Protein product: CASSGKTGVNTEAFF.

This chain links TRBV10-3 with TRBJ2-7; D is ambiguous. V lost 0 bases, J lost 5 bases, and 5 bases lay in between. The CDR3 has 12 residues. Germline V CDR1 and CDR2: ENHRY, SYGVKD. DNA of the CDR3: TGTGCCATCAGTGAGTCTCAGGACGAGCAGTACTTC. This gives the protein CAISESQDEQYF.

The gene calls are TRBV5-6 and TRBJ2-1; possibly TRBD1 for D (7 bases). CDR1 is SGHDT, CDR2 YYEEEE, per germline. The CDR3 consists of 14 residues. The V end lost 7 bases, the J end lost 6 bases, and 17 bases lay between the germline ends. The CDR3 spells CASGGDRDSNEQFF. The CDR3 DNA follows: TGTGCCAGCGGCGGAGACAGGGACTCCAATGAGCAGTTCTTC.

The gene calls are TRBV30 and TRBJ2-7; D might be TRBD1 (6 bases). Trimming stripped 3 bases from V and 6 bases from J, with 15 bases between. The CDR3 consists of 13 residues. The germline V gene encodes CDR1 GTSNPN and CDR2 SVGIG (reference sequence). CDR3 region: CAWRGIGGGEQYF. As DNA, the CDR3 is TGTGCCTGGAGGGGGATTGGGGGCGGCGAGCAGTACTTC.

This chain uses TRBV4-3 with TRBJ1-4; D is uncertain. V was cut by 4 bases and J by 7 bases, with 16 bases left in between. The CDR3 has 15 residues. CDR1 LGHNA and CDR2 YSLEER come from the germline V gene. The CDR3 nucleotides are TGCGCCAGCAGCCGTCTACTCGGTGGCGGTGAAAAACTGTTTTTT. Its protein is CASSRLLGGGEKLFF.

This sequence joins TRBV11-3 and TRBJ2-3, with a possible D match to TRBD2 (6 bases). The V and J ends lost 3 bases and 2 bases respectively, with 15 bases between them. This CDR3 is built from 16 residues. Germline V gene lookup returns CDR1 SGHNT and CDR2 YENEEA. Written as DNA, the CDR3 is TGTGCCAGCAGCTTCCGGCGGGGAGACCCCACAGATACGCAGTATTTT. This translates into CASSFRRGDPTDTQYF.

CDR3 in DNA: TGCGCCAGCAGCTTGGATTCCGGAACTACCTACGAGCAGTACTTC. Protein product: CASSLDSGTTYEQYF. The chain employs TRBV5-1 and TRBJ2-7; D gene uncertain. Germline-derived CDR1 and CDR2 are SGHRS and YFSETQ. This CDR3 is built from 15 residues. The V and J ends lost 0 bases and 2 bases respectively, with 12 bases between them.

As for this clone: A read error may account for a junction end that differs from germline. V gene TRBV9 combines with J gene TRBJ2-1; 9 positions match TRBD2. CDR1 and CDR2 (germline): SGDLS, YYNGEE. The CDR3 runs 17 residues. CDR3 loop: CASSFFPSGLADNEQFF. As DNA, the CDR3 is TGTGCCAGCAGCTTCTTTCCCTCGGGACTAGCTGACAATGAACAGTTCTTC.

This sequence joins TRBV6-5 and TRBJ1-1, with 8 bases matching TRBD1. With 6 bases clipped from V and 4 bases from J, the junction kept 7 bases outside the gene matches. The CDR3 has 14 residues. Looked up from germline, CDR1 is MNHEY and CDR2 is SVGAGI. This chain's CDR3 is CASSPQGAFTEAFF. The CDR3 DNA follows: TGTGCCAGCAGCCCTCAGGGGGCGTTCACTGAAGCTTTCTTT.

The chain combines TRBV5-1 with TRBJ2-1; D may be TRBD1 (5 bases). Germline V gives CDR1 SGHRS, CDR2 YFSETQ. The CDR3 has 16 amino acids. The germline V and J ends were trimmed by 2 bases and 7 bases, with 19 bases remaining between them. CDR3 sequence: CASSFGRVGLVNEQFF. The DNA of the CDR3 is TGCGCCAGCAGCTTTGGCCGCGTGGGGCTGGTTAATGAGCAGTTCTTC.

The chain links TRBV27 to TRBJ2-7, with D perhaps assigned TRBD1 or TRBD2 (5 bases each). Germline lookup yields CDR1 MNHEY and CDR2 SMNVEV (reference sequence). CDR3 size: 15 residues. Trimming removed 2 bases from V and 6 bases from J, with 17 bases in between. The CDR3 region is CASSLVGPTPGEQYF. CDR3 coding DNA: TGTGCCAGCAGTTTAGTGGGACCGACTCCAGGCGAGCAGTACTTC.

This chain links TRBV6-1 with TRBJ2-1; D remains ambiguous. The CDR3 spans 14 residues. The germline V and J ends were trimmed by 2 bases and 6 bases, with 11 bases remaining between them. CDR1 is MNHNS and CDR2 is SASEGT in the germline V gene. The CDR3 is CASSETTRANEQFF. In nucleotides, the CDR3 is TGTGCCAGCAGTGAAACTACCAGAGCCAATGAGCAGTTCTTC.

The rearrangement joins TRBV4-1 to TRBJ2-7; 8 bases are a match to TRBD1. V was pared by 1 base and J by 2 bases, with 10 bases of the junction left unmatched. CDR1 is MGHRA, CDR2 YSYEKL, per germline. The CDR3 totals 17 residues. The CDR3 reads CASSQVLQGAPPYEQYF. As DNA, the CDR3 is TGCGCCAGCAGCCAAGTACTCCAGGGGGCGCCCCCCTACGAGCAGTACTTC.

This chain joins TRBV7-9 and TRBJ2-3; TRBD1 agrees at 9 bases. This CDR3 has 17 residues. Germline lookup yields CDR1 SEHNR and CDR2 FQNEAQ (reference sequence). With V trimmed by 2 bases and J by 0 bases, 6 bases remained unmatched. This chain's CDR3 is CASSLSRDRASTDTQYF. Written as DNA, the CDR3 is TGTGCCAGCAGCTTAAGCCGGGACAGGGCGAGCACAGATACGCAGTATTTT.